The clone carrying this TCR beta chain was picked up a small number of times. The germline CDR1 and CDR2 sequences are SGHTA and FQGNSA. Trimming pared 4 bases from V and 0 bases from J, leaving 13 bases between. There are 16 residues in the CDR3. The data were obtained in a study of blood T cell repertoires in COVID-19. Turning to the study itself: The samples span acute and convalescent COVID-19 from the United States, Italy and Spain. Sample material is recorded as cDNA or gDNA derived from T cells, B-cell-depleted T cells, or PBMCs.

Methods used by the authors: Reference gene primer amplification gave estimated nucleated cell counts. Assay: immunoSEQ multiplex PCR; the TCRdb copy retains only in-frame clones and omits some. For V, J and clone size, that table is used; D and trimming come from the DNA. The table lists more than 15,000 clones, 87% of them singletons. The chain combines TRBV7-2 with TRBJ1-5, with D maybe TRBD1 (6 bases). Sample: peripheral blood. This clonotype originated in a human donor in a cohort sampled during active COVID-19. The donor label of this sample is uncertain. CDR3 region: CASSSGTLYSNQPQHF. CDR3 coding DNA: TGTGCCAGCAGCTCGGGGACACTTTATAGCAATCAGCCCCAGCATTTT. Variable domain in full (rest from reference TRBV7-2 and TRBJ1-5): GAGVSQSPSNKVTEKGKDVELRCDPISGHTALYWYRQSLGQGLEFLIYFQGNSAPDKSGLPSDRFSAERTGGSVSTLTIQRTQQEDSAVYLCASSSGTLYSNQPQHFGDGTRLSIL.